The 30 T cell receptor beta chains reported below all come from one sample, sequenced in a study of T-cell memory formation after mild COVID-19. TCRdb reprocessed the 5' RACE reads with MiXCR, giving one entry per CDR3 protein. Among 500,000 to 650,000 distinct CDR3 sequences listed, about 22% were seen once. Input material: PBMCs or a T cell subset sorted from them (not recorded which). The receptors derive from an adult woman who had mild COVID-19 (a few samples of this study predate the infection). Cell type and time point are not known.

This clonotype has a handful of counts. The CDR3 here is CSADRTNRGYTF. For the CDR3, the DNA is TGCAGTGCCGACAGGACGAACCGCGGCTACACCTTC. This sequence joins TRBV20-1 and TRBJ1-2; D is perhaps TRBD1 (6 bases). V shed 6 bases and J shed 8 bases, with 16 bases lying between them. Germline V gene sequence: CDR1 DFQATT, CDR2 SNEGSKA (reference sequence). This CDR3 has 12 residues.

This chain links TRBV5-1 with TRBJ1-5; D is possibly TRBD1 (5 bases). The CDR3 has 15 amino acids. The germline V gene encodes CDR1 SGHRS and CDR2 YFSETQ. With 1 base removed from V and 1 base from J, the gap between germline ends came to 9 bases. The CDR3 sequence is CASSLSGGSNQPQHF. CDR3 in DNA: TGCGCCAGCAGCTTGTCCGGGGGGAGCAATCAGCCCCAGCATTTT.

The V gene is TRBV12-3 or TRBV12-4, the J gene TRBJ1-2, with D perhaps TRBD1 (6 bases). Between the trimmed V and J ends, which lost 7 bases and 4 bases, there was a span of 19 bases. The CDR3 spans 15 residues. CDR3: CASIYPTGTSYGYTF. In DNA form, the CDR3 reads TGTGCCAGCATATACCCCACCGGGACAAGCTATGGCTACACCTTC.

This clonotype was picked up a small number of times. In DNA form, the CDR3 reads TGTGCCAGCATGGTCCACGAGGGACTAGCGGGCTGGACAGATACGCAGTATTTT. Amino acid sequence: CASMVHEGLAGWTDTQYF. The chain links TRBV5-4 to TRBJ2-3, with 12 bases that match TRBD2. The CDR3 has 18 amino acids. V shed 6 bases, J shed 3 bases, and the junction held 14 bases outside the gene matches. Germline values: CDR1 SGHNT, CDR2 YYREEE (reference sequence).

This clonotype has only a few counts. As DNA, the CDR3 is TGCAGTGCTGGGGCGGGCGGGAAGAACTATGGCTACACCTTC. Amino acid sequence: CSAGAGGKNYGYTF. The V gene is TRBV20-1, the J gene TRBJ1-2; the D gene is possibly TRBD1 (5 bases). Trimming cost V 5 bases and J 2 bases, with 15 bases left between them. This CDR3 has 14 residues. Germline V lookup: CDR1 DFQATT, CDR2 SNEGSKA (reference sequence).

There are a few counts of this clonotype. The chain recombines TRBV25-1 with TRBJ2-5; 9 bases agree with TRBD2. The CDR3 has 16 residues. Germline V gives CDR1 MGHDK, CDR2 SYGVNS. The V gene end was trimmed by 4 bases and the J gene end by 4 bases; junction bases not matched to a gene: 10. The CDR3 here is CASSASGGRPRETQYF. In DNA form, the CDR3 reads TGTGCCAGCAGTGCAAGCGGGGGGAGGCCCCGAGAGACCCAGTACTTC.

The chain links TRBV24-1 to TRBJ2-1; D possibly corresponds to TRBD2 (5 bases). V was shortened by 3 bases and J by 1 base, with 12 bases between the two germline ends. CDR1 KGHDR and CDR2 SFDVKD come from the germline V gene. The CDR3 has 16 amino acids. The CDR3 DNA is TGTGCCACCAGTGATGAAAGCGGATCTTCCTACAATGAGCAGTTCTTC. Its translation: CATSDESGSSYNEQFF.

V and J are TRBV10-2 and TRBJ2-1; maybe TRBD2 (5 bases). Germline CDR1 is WSHSY and CDR2 is SAAADI. Trimming cost V 2 bases and J 8 bases, with 16 bases left between them. The CDR3 extends over 15 amino acids. The CDR3 bases are TGCGCCAGCAGTGAGCGGAACCCCCGGACTTATGAGCAGTTCTTC. It codes for CASSERNPRTYEQFF.

This sequence joins TRBV20-1 and TRBJ2-2; 11 bases agree with TRBD2. J was trimmed by 9 bases and V by 4 bases; bases with no gene match: 10. CDR3 length: 15 residues. CDR1 DFQATT and CDR2 SNEGSKA come from the germline V gene (reference sequence). CDR3: CSATKFGLAGWELFF. The DNA of the CDR3 is TGCAGTGCTACCAAATTCGGACTAGCGGGTTGGGAGCTGTTTTTT.

This clonotype was observed a few times. The CDR3 DNA follows: TGCAGCGTTGAACTCCGAGACGTCTACGAGCAGTACTTC. This codes for CSVELRDVYEQYF. The chain combines TRBV29-1 with TRBJ2-7; no reliable D call. There are 13 residues in the CDR3. V lost 2 bases and J lost 3, with 11 bases in between. The germline CDR1 and CDR2 sequences are SQVTM and ANQGSEA.

V and J are TRBV5-1 and TRBJ2-3; D is perhaps TRBD1 (5 bases). V lost 2 bases and J lost 2, with 9 bases in between. The CDR3 consists of 14 residues. The germline gives CDR1 SGHRS, CDR2 YFSETQ. This CDR3 reads CASSFQGYTDTQYF. DNA of the CDR3: TGCGCCAGCAGCTTTCAGGGCTACACAGATACGCAGTATTTT. Filled out from reference TRBV5-1 and TRBJ2-3, the complete variable domain reads KAGVTQTPRYLIKTRGQQVTLSCSPISGHRSVSWYQQTPGQGLQFLFEYFSETQRNKGNFPGRFSGRQFSNSRSEMNVSTLELGDSALYLCASSFQGYTDTQYFGPGTRLTVL.

The chain links TRBV6-5 to TRBJ1-1; D unclear. The V gene lost 6 bases and the J gene lost 1 base, with 12 bases spanning the gap. The CDR3 covers 14 residues. Germline V lookup: CDR1 MNHEY, CDR2 SVGAGI. CDR3 region: CASRSPLGNTEAFF. The CDR3 nucleotides are TGTGCCAGCAGATCCCCCCTTGGGAACACTGAAGCTTTCTTT.

Worth noting for this clonotype: The junction departs from germline at one end; a sequencing error may be responsible. The chain links TRBV11-2 to TRBJ2-7; D is perhaps TRBD2 (5 bases). This CDR3 has 13 amino acids. Germline CDR1 is SGHAT and CDR2 is FQNNGV. CDR3 residues: CVSSLAEGYEQYF. The CDR3 coding sequence is TGTGTCAGCAGCTTAGCTGAGGGCTACGAGCAGTACTTC.

The chain couples TRBV12-3 or TRBV12-4 to TRBJ2-4; 11 bases are a match to TRBD2. V trimming: 6 bases; J trimming: 0 bases; junction bases outside the gene matches: 7. The CDR3 length is 17 residues. CDR3 loop: CASSTIAGGLAKNIQYF. The CDR3 region has the DNA TGTGCCAGCAGCACTATAGCGGGAGGGTTAGCCAAAAACATTCAGTACTTC.

This clonotype was counted a few times. The chain employs TRBV5-1 and TRBJ1-1; 7 bases line up with TRBD1. V shed 3 bases and J 5 bases; nucleotides not matched to a gene: 7. The CDR3 extends over 14 amino acids. The germline gives CDR1 SGHRS, CDR2 YFSETQ. The CDR3 DNA sequence: TGCGCCAGCAGCTCACAGGGGATTAATACTGAAGCTTTCTTT. This sequence encodes CASSSQGINTEAFF. Combining the CDR3 with reference TRBV5-1 and TRBJ1-1 gives the whole variable domain KAGVTQTPRYLIKTRGQQVTLSCSPISGHRSVSWYQQTPGQGLQFLFEYFSETQRNKGNFPGRFSGRQFSNSRSEMNVSTLELGDSALYLCASSSQGINTEAFFGQGTRLTVV.

This clonotype was recorded a few times. This chain uses TRBV20-1 with TRBJ1-6; tentatively, D is TRBD1 (6 bases). Germline CDR1 is DFQATT and CDR2 is SNEGSKA (reference sequence). The CDR3 is 16 residues long. Trimming pared 1 base from V and 5 bases from J, leaving 15 bases between. CDR3 in DNA: TGCAGTGCTAGAGCGGGGGGGGCAGGGAATAATTCACCCCTCCACTTT. It is translated as CSARAGGAGNNSPLHF.

This sequence joins TRBV24-1 and TRBJ2-3; TRBD2 agrees at 10 bases. This CDR3 region has 14 residues. Germline CDR1 is KGHDR and CDR2 is SFDVKD. The V gene end was trimmed by 5 bases and the J gene end by 5 bases; junction bases not matched to a gene: 3. CDR3 protein: CATSATSGVDTQYF. For the CDR3, the DNA is TGTGCCACCAGTGCTACTAGCGGGGTAGATACGCAGTATTTT.

This chain connects TRBV30 to TRBJ2-3; tentative D call: TRBD1 (7 bases). This CDR3 is 13 amino acids long. Germline V gene lookup returns CDR1 GTSNPN and CDR2 SVGIG (reference sequence). Trimming shortened V by 8 bases and J by 5 bases, and 17 bases separated the two germline ends. The CDR3 is CALEEGAGDTQYF. The CDR3 coding sequence is TGTGCCCTCGAGGAGGGGGCGGGAGATACGCAGTATTTT.

CDR3 in amino acids: CASSFTGTSGANVLTF. CDR3 sequence (DNA): TGTGCCAGCAGCTTCACCGGGACTTCTGGGGCCAACGTCCTGACTTTC. This chain connects TRBV7-2 to TRBJ2-6; D possibly corresponds to TRBD2 (6 bases). Germline assignment: CDR1 SGHTA and CDR2 FQGNSA. CDR3 length: 16 amino acids. The ends were cut back, 3 bases at V and 1 base at J, with 10 bases in the middle. Filled out from reference TRBV7-2 and TRBJ2-6, the complete variable domain reads GAGVSQSPSNKVTEKGKDVELRCDPISGHTALYWYRQSLGQGLEFLIYFQGNSAPDKSGLPSDRFSAERTGGSVSTLTIQRTQQEDSAVYLCASSFTGTSGANVLTFGAGSRLTVL.

The rearrangement joins TRBV7-2 to TRBJ2-7, with 8 positions matching TRBD2. This CDR3 has 15 amino acids. CDR1 is SGHTA and CDR2 is FQGNSA in the germline V gene. Trimming cost V 0 bases and J 4 bases; bases outside gene matches: 5. The DNA of the CDR3 is TGTGCCAGCAGCTTAGCGAGCGGGAGTCAGTACGAGCAGTACTTC. Residues: CASSLASGSQYEQYF.

This clonotype has just one count. J is TRBJ1-6 and V is TRBV6-2 or TRBV6-3; D gene unclear. Per germline, CDR1 MNHEY and CDR2 SVGEGT. This CDR3 region has 13 residues. Trimming took off 2 bases at V and 9 bases at J, with 8 bases between the two ends. The CDR3 coding sequence is TGTGCCAGCAGTTACACGGGTAGTTCACCCCTCCACTTT. It translates to CASSYTGSSPLHF.

This clonotype was picked up a small number of times. The CDR3: CASSSLSSGGSNEQFF. The CDR3 DNA reads as TGTGCCAGCAGCTCTCTCTCTAGCGGGGGGTCCAATGAGCAGTTCTTC. V usage is TRBV2 and J usage is TRBJ2-1, with 11 nucleotides matching TRBD2. Per the germline V gene, CDR1 is SNHLY and CDR2 is FYNNEI. The CDR3 contains 16 residues. J gave up 6 bases and V 6 bases, and 10 bases lay outside the gene matches.

This clonotype appeared many times. This chain joins TRBV12-3 or TRBV12-4 and TRBJ2-7; D uncertain. V dropped 0 bases and J dropped 3 bases, with 6 bases sitting between them. The CDR3 has 13 amino acids. The chain's CDR3 is CASSLAVGYEQYF. DNA of the CDR3: TGTGCCAGCAGTTTAGCTGTCGGCTACGAGCAGTACTTC.

This clonotype was recorded a few times. The gene calls are TRBV30 and TRBJ2-5; 7 bases match TRBD2. This CDR3 contains 14 residues. V shed 2 bases, J shed 5 bases, and the junction held 8 bases outside the gene matches. In germline, CDR1 is GTSNPN, CDR2 SVGIG (reference sequence). CDR3 sequence (DNA): TGTGCCTGGAGTTTCGCGGGAGCTCGGGAGACCCAGTACTTC. This codes for CAWSFAGARETQYF. Based on the CDR3 plus reference TRBV30 and TRBJ2-5, the full variable domain is SQTIHQWPATLVQPVGSPLSLECTVEGTSNPNLYWYRQAAGRGLQLLFYSVGIGQISSEVPQNLSASRPQDRQFILSSKKLLLSDSGFYLCAWSFAGARETQYFGPGTRLLVL.

This clonotype was seen repeatedly, ten times or more. CDR3 coding DNA: TGTGCCAGCAGCCAAGAAACCGGGATTGAAGCTTTCTTT. It encodes CASSQETGIEAFF. The chain uses TRBV4-2 and TRBJ1-1, with no clear D. V lost 0 bases and J lost 7, with 9 bases in between. Per the germline V gene, CDR1 is LGHNA and CDR2 is YNFKEQ. This CDR3 is 13 amino acids long.

This clonotype appeared a few times. This chain uses TRBV7-9 with TRBJ1-5, with 7 bases matching TRBD1. The germline V gene has CDR1 SEHNR and CDR2 FQNEAQ (reference sequence). This CDR3 has 16 residues. V was clipped by 2 bases and J by 2 bases; unmatched bases: 6. The CDR3 DNA reads as TGTGCCAGCAGCTTAAGCGGGACAGAAGGCAATCAGCCCCAGCATTTT. Translating it yields CASSLSGTEGNQPQHF.

In its sample, this clonotype was seen a few times. The chain links TRBV20-1 to TRBJ2-3, with 9 bases lining up with TRBD1. Germline CDR1 reads DFQATT; CDR2 reads SNEGSKA (reference sequence). The CDR3 runs to 15 residues. V lost 5 bases, J lost 0 bases, and 6 bases stayed unmatched. Written as DNA, the CDR3 is TGCAGTGCTGGGAGGGACAGGGTGAGCACAGATACGCAGTATTTT. This codes for CSAGRDRVSTDTQYF.

V usage is TRBV14 and J usage is TRBJ2-3; possibly TRBD1 for D (6 bases). There are 18 residues in the CDR3. Per the germline V gene, CDR1 is SGHDN and CDR2 is FVKESK. Between the trimmed V and J ends, which lost 0 bases and 3 bases, there was a span of 19 bases. CDR3 sequence (DNA): TGTGCCAGCAGCCAAGACGACTCGGGACAACGTATAACAGATACGCAGTATTTT. It specifies CASSQDDSGQRITDTQYF.

This clonotype was detected a few times. The chain recombines TRBV5-1 with TRBJ2-2; a possible D gene is TRBD2 (5 bases). CDR3 length equals 16 residues. The germline V gene encodes CDR1 SGHRS and CDR2 YFSETQ. V was shortened by 5 bases and J by 1 base, with 15 bases between the two germline ends. For the CDR3, the DNA is TGCGCCAGCAGTACGGGGTCAAGTGGGAACACCGGGGAGCTGTTTTTT. It codes for CASSTGSSGNTGELFF.

The chain links TRBV29-1 to TRBJ2-7; D might be TRBD1 or TRBD2, each matching 5 bases. Germline lookup yields CDR1 SQVTM and CDR2 ANQGSEA. The CDR3 is 12 residues long. With 6 bases removed from V and 3 bases from J, the gap between germline ends came to 12 bases. CDR3 sequence: CSVGDGSYEQYF. Here the CDR3 DNA reads TGCAGCGTGGGGGACGGCAGCTACGAGCAGTACTTC.